The following is a TCR beta chain sequence with its context. The antigen it recognizes is unknown. Within one base of it there is no much larger clone, and no base qualities were kept. The immunoSEQ Assay, a bias-controlled multiplex PCR, was used to amplify TCRbeta CDR3 regions from genomic DNA. Per the original workflow: The number of nucleated cells in each sample was estimated from the amplification of reference gene primers within the assay. To quantify the absolute abundance of each unique TCRbeta CDR3 rearrangement, sequence reads were collapsed and filtered. For each sample, productive Simpson clonality was calculated by taking the square root of Simpson's diversity index across productive rearrangements. Imported from immuneACCESS, the table was reduced by TCRdb to in-frame sequences with V and J called. These copies leave out some clones; in studies compared against another copy, an unresolved V gene accounts for under half, and the cause of the remainder is not known. From that table come the V and J calls and clone size; the DNA was used to work out D and trimming. The sample yields about 140,000 clones; about 86% were counted once. Jointly, the top ten make up 7.5% to 8.5% of the sample.

This specimen belongs to a study of blood T cell repertoires in COVID-19 (TCRdb year 2020). At the level of the whole study: Samples from collaborators originated in the United States, Italy and Spain and spanned both the acute and convalescent phases of COVID-19. The material from the prospective study consisted of cDNA or gDNA derived from T cells, B-cell-depleted T cells, or PBMCs. The dataset comprised deeply sampled blood TCRbeta repertoires from subjects exposed to, actively infected with, or recovered from COVID-19. A freely available public database, intended as a resource for researchers studying the immune response to SARS-CoV-2, is where the repertoires were released. The samples were drawn from two sources: the first 160 participants of the ongoing ImmuneRACE study, and about 1,300 subjects contributed by 6 global collaborators. The sample metadata nearly always contained a de-identified subject ID, COVID-19 status, age in years and sex. Where HLA class I and class II types were available, the types were taken from metadata supplied by the sample provider, not from assay-based typing. The study at large found these results: The quantity of clinical and demographic metadata differed by source and by participant and was supplied without curation.

Collaborating institutions collected whole blood in K2EDTA tubes following their own protocols. For TCRbeta analysis, collaborator samples were shipped as frozen whole blood, as isolated PBMCs, or as DNA extracted from either sample type. The clonotype comes from a woman aged 55 to 70 with acute or convalescent COVID-19. The sequenced sample was peripheral blood.

The CDR3 is CASSPNQLLNTEAFF. The nucleotides read TGTGCCAGTAGTCCGAATCAACTCCTGAACACTGAAGCTTTCTTT. The chain uses TRBV19 and TRBJ1-1, with the D gene too uncertain to name. The germline V gene (reference sequence) gives CDR1 as LNHDA and CDR2 as SQIVND. V is shortened by 5 bases, J by 0 bases, and the region joining them spans 13 bases. The CDR3 goes from the cysteine to the phenylalanine over 15 residues. Only the CDR3 portion is preserved as DNA: 45 bases, with reading frame beginning at the first base. Extended through the reference TRBV19 and TRBJ1-1 proteins, this CDR3 yields the full variable domain: DGGITQSPKYLFRKEGQNVTLSCEQNLNHDAMYWYRQDPGQGLRLIYYSQIVNDFQKGDIAEGYSVSREKKESFPLTVTSAQKNPTAFYLCASSPNQLLNTEAFFGQGTRLTVV.